These T cell receptor beta chains were read from a single sample in a study of CD8 T cells in ankylosing spondylitis. Via MiXCR, TCRdb re-called the 5' RACE reads, giving one row per CDR3 protein. The sample shows more than 100,000 distinct CDR3 sequences, about a sixth of them seen only once. Material: blood, either unsorted or a sorted T cell fraction (not recorded which). These receptors all come from a male donor with ankylosing spondylitis. Both conserved end residues are part of each CDR3. D genes are given only for firm matches. Size is stated for part of the rows, as once, few or many counts, or as a class when the clone is expanded.

few	TRBV28	TRBJ2-2	TRBD1	TGTGCCAGCATCCAGACAGGGGGCCTGAAATACACCGGGGAGCTGTTTTTT	CASIQTGGLKYTGELFF
-	TRBV12-3/TRBV12-4	TRBJ1-2	-	TGTGCCAGCAGTTTATCCGGGAGCAGGGTTCATGGCTACACCTTC	CASSLSGSRVHGYTF
few	TRBV19	TRBJ1-1	TRBD1	TGTGCCAGTAGTTTCCGGACAGGGAACACTGAAGCTTTCTTT	CASSFRTGNTEAFF
many	TRBV5-1	TRBJ2-1	TRBD1	TGCGCCAGCAGCTTGGATGGGATACAGGGGAGCGCATACAATGAGCAGTTCTTC	CASSLDGIQGSAYNEQFF
few	TRBV12-3/TRBV12-4	TRBJ2-7	TRBD2	TGTGCCAGCAGCTACACTAGCGGGAGCTCCTACGAGCAGTACTTC	CASSYTSGSSYEQYF
few	TRBV7-9	TRBJ2-7	-	TGTGCCAGCGTTCCACCGGACGGATTCTCCTACGAGCAGTACTTC	CASVPPDGFSYEQYF
few	TRBV27	TRBJ1-1	-	TGTGCCAGCAGTTTCACCAGTGGGACTGAAGCTTTCTTT	CASSFTSGTEAFF
few	TRBV24-1	TRBJ1-2	-	TGTGCCACCAGTGATTCTTATGGCTACACCTTC	CATSDSYGYTF
-	TRBV2	TRBJ1-4	-	TGTGCCAGCAGTGTATACTTGGGGACTAATGAAAAACTGTTTTTT	CASSVYLGTNEKLFF
few	TRBV27	TRBJ2-7	TRBD2	TGTGCCAGCAGTCCTTCTACTAGCGGGCCTGGCTACGAGCAGTACTTC	CASSPSTSGPGYEQYF
-	TRBV20-1	TRBJ1-1	-	TGCAGTGCTAGGGCCAGCGATGGTTCAGCTTTCTTT	CSARASDGSAFF
few	TRBV7-9	TRBJ2-2	-	TGTGCCAGCAGCTTAGACAGGGAAAACACCGGGGAGCTGTTTTTT	CASSLDRENTGELFF
-	TRBV7-9	TRBJ1-1	TRBD1	TGTGCCAGCAGCTTATATGGACAGGGTGGGACTGAAGCTTTCTTT	CASSLYGQGGTEAFF
-	TRBV4-1	TRBJ2-7	-	TGCGCCAGCAGCCAAGGAGACCGAGGGGAGCAGTACTTC	CASSQGDRGEQYF
-	TRBV4-1	TRBJ2-5	-	TGCGCCAGCAGCCAATTTGGAGGGGGAGAGACCCAGTACTTC	CASSQFGGGETQYF
many	TRBV7-9	TRBJ2-1	TRBD1	TGTGCCAGCAGCTTACCGACAGGGCACAATGAGCAGTTCTTC	CASSLPTGHNEQFF
few	TRBV14	TRBJ2-1	-	TGTGCCAGCAGCCAAGATGGGCGGAACTCCTACAATGAGCAGTTCTTC	CASSQDGRNSYNEQFF
few	TRBV27	TRBJ2-3	TRBD2	TGTGCCAGCTGGGGGGGAGATACGCAGTATTTT	CASWGGDTQYF
few	TRBV28	TRBJ1-3	TRBD1	TGTGCCAGCACCAGACACAGGGGGAAGTGGGAAAACACCATATATTTT	CASTRHRGKWENTIYF
many	TRBV27	TRBJ2-3	-	TGTGCCAGCCAGGGATACAGAGCTCCAGATACGCAGTATTTT	CASQGYRAPDTQYF
few	TRBV15	TRBJ1-1	-	TGTGCCACCAGCAGAGATCGGGTGCGGTCCACTGAAGCTTTCTTT	CATSRDRVRSTEAFF
-	TRBV29-1	TRBJ1-3	-	TGCAGCGCGAGGTCTGGAAACACCATATATTTT	CSARSGNTIYF
few	TRBV6-5	TRBJ1-2	TRBD1	TGTGCCAGCAGTTACTTATTTTCAGGGGGAGATGGCTACACCTTC	CASSYLFSGGDGYTF
few	TRBV30	TRBJ2-3	-	TGTGCCTGGAGGCAAAGCACAGATACGCAGTATTTT	CAWRQSTDTQYF
few	TRBV28	TRBJ2-7	-	TGTGCCAGCCGGGACCCCAGCTACGAGCAGTACTTC	CASRDPSYEQYF
few	TRBV27	TRBJ1-2	-	TGTGCCAGCACCCAAACCCCCAGGACGGATGGCTACACCTTC	CASTQTPRTDGYTF
-	TRBV12-3/TRBV12-4	TRBJ2-4	TRBD1	TGTGCCAGCAAATACCGGGACAGGGACTTCTTC	CASKYRDRDFF
few	TRBV4-1	TRBJ2-2	TRBD1	TGCGCCAGCAGCCGCAACCGACAGGGGGCCGGGGAGCTGTTTTTT	CASSRNRQGAGELFF
-	TRBV28	TRBJ2-2	-	TGTGCCAGCAGTTTCTTTTACAGGACGAACTCCGGGGAGCTGTTTTTT	CASSFFYRTNSGELFF
-	TRBV20-1	TRBJ2-1	-	TGCAGTGCTAGCAGGGCGGACGCCTACAATGAGCAGTTCTTC	CSASRADAYNEQFF
-	TRBV19	TRBJ1-4	-	TGTGCCACTAGGAAGAGTATTCGGAGTGAAAAACTGTTTTTT	CATRKSIRSEKLFF
few	TRBV12-3/TRBV12-4	TRBJ2-1	TRBD1	TGTGCCAGCAGTTTTAGAAAGGGACAGCCTTTCAATGAGCAGTTCTTC	CASSFRKGQPFNEQFF
-	TRBV9	TRBJ2-1	TRBD1	TGTGCCAGCAGCATTTCGACAGGGAGTAGTGAGCAGTTCTTC	CASSISTGSSEQFF
-	TRBV5-6	TRBJ2-1	TRBD2	TGTGCCAGCAGTACGGGACTAGAGGTCGTAAGTGAGCAGTTCTTC	CASSTGLEVVSEQFF
-	TRBV27	TRBJ1-2	TRBD1	TGTGCCAGCAGGACGGACAGGGATAACTATGGCTACACCTTC	CASRTDRDNYGYTF
-	TRBV6-5	TRBJ2-7	-	TGTGCCAGCAGTTACTCAGGGCCTTATGAGAGGCAGTACTTC	CASSYSGPYERQYF
-	TRBV12-3/TRBV12-4	TRBJ2-1	-	TGTGCCAGCAGTTGGCAGGGGCGAGGCAATGAGCAGTTCTTC	CASSWQGRGNEQFF
-	TRBV4-1	TRBJ1-2	-	TGCGCCAGCAGCCAAGCGCGAGGGCCCTATGGCTACACCTTC	CASSQARGPYGYTF
-	TRBV27	TRBJ1-5	-	TGTGCCAGCAGTTTAAATCCAGGGGCTGGCAATCAGCCCCAGCATTTT	CASSLNPGAGNQPQHF
few	TRBV14	TRBJ2-3	TRBD2	TGTGCCAGCAGCGTTAGCGGGACTGGCACAGATACGCAGTATTTT	CASSVSGTGTDTQYF
-	TRBV7-2	TRBJ2-1	-	TGTGCCAGCAGCCGCAGCGGGCCCTTTTACAATGAGCAGTTCTTC	CASSRSGPFYNEQFF
-	TRBV24-1	TRBJ2-2	-	TGTGCCACCAGTGTAGCGGCGAACACCGGGGAGCTGTTTTTT	CATSVAANTGELFF
-	TRBV7-8	TRBJ1-5	-	TGTGCCAGCAGCTTAGGTGGGATTAATCGGGGAAATCAGCCCCAGCATTTT	CASSLGGINRGNQPQHF
-	TRBV27	TRBJ1-2	-	TGTGCCAGCAGTTCGACAGGACACGGCTACACCTTC	CASSSTGHGYTF
-	TRBV29-1	TRBJ2-7	-	TGCAGCGTAAAGGGGGAGTATTCTTTGTACGAGCAGTACTTC	CSVKGEYSLYEQYF
many	TRBV4-2	TRBJ1-5	TRBD1	TGTGCCAGCAGCCAAGGACAGGGGGGCAATCAGCCCCAGCATTTT	CASSQGQGGNQPQHF
-	TRBV29-1	TRBJ1-2	-	TGCAGCGTTGACCAGGGCAGCTATGGCTACACCTTC	CSVDQGSYGYTF
-	TRBV5-1	TRBJ1-1	-	TGCGCCAGCAGCCCCTCGGGTATCGTTGAAGCTTTCTTT	CASSPSGIVEAFF
-	TRBV7-9	TRBJ2-5	-	TGTGCCAGCAGCTTACAGGGTGGGGGAGAGACCCAGTACTTC	CASSLQGGGETQYF
-	TRBV7-9	TRBJ2-7	-	TGTGCCAGCACCGGCACCTCCTACGAGCAGTACTTC	CASTGTSYEQYF
-	TRBV27	TRBJ1-1	TRBD1	TGTGCCAGCAGTTATCATCAGGGGGCCATGAACACTGAAGCTTTCTTT	CASSYHQGAMNTEAFF
few	TRBV29-1	TRBJ2-1	-	TGCAGCGTTAAGAGCTCCTACAATGAGCAGTTCTTC	CSVKSSYNEQFF
few	TRBV7-2	TRBJ1-4	-	TGTGCCAGCAGCTCCCTTCCGGGGGAGCGTGAAAAACTGTTTTTT	CASSSLPGEREKLFF
few	TRBV27	TRBJ2-5	-	TGTGCCAGCAGCACTGGAGGGGGGGAGACCCAGTACTTC	CASSTGGGETQYF
-	TRBV28	TRBJ2-1	TRBD1	TGTGCCAGCAGTGGGGACAGGGGGGGAAGCTCCTACAATGAGCAGTTCTTC	CASSGDRGGSSYNEQFF